This entry lists 8 T cell receptor beta chains sequenced from one sample in a study of radiation and T cells in renal cell carcinoma. Produced via immunoSEQ multiplex PCR; TCRdb's table is partial and in-frame only. The sample includes fewer than 25,000 clones, roughly half seen only once; the top ten take about a fifth. Specified treatment: treatment-naive control, cytoreductive nephrectomy. The specimen was tumor tissue, collected from a patient whose treatment was nephrectomy without radiotherapy. The receptor set was obtained from a human donor with renal cell carcinoma.

This clone is medium-sized (0.01 to 0.1%) in the sample. The CDR3 DNA reads TGTGCCAGCACAGCCACCGAAGGGTGGTCTGGAAACACCATATATTTT. Encoded protein: CASTATEGWSGNTIYF. The V call is TRBV9, the J call TRBJ1-3, with D unresolved. The ends were cut back, 6 bases at V and 1 base at J, with 17 bases in the middle. From germline, CDR1 is SGDLS and CDR2 YYNGEE. The CDR3 is 16 amino acids.

This sequence joins TRBV25-1 and TRBJ2-5; TRBD2 matches 7 bases. The CDR3 is made up of 15 amino acids. Losses at the gene ends were 3 bases for V and 4 bases for J; bases not matched to a gene: 8. CDR1 and CDR2 (germline): MGHDK, SYGVNS. CDR3 DNA: TGTGCCAGCAGTGACTGGGGCAGGGAGGGAGAGACCCAGTACTTC. It yields the protein CASSDWGREGETQYF.

This chain uses TRBV4-3 with TRBJ1-1; D possibly corresponds to TRBD1 (6 bases). CDR3 length equals 20 residues. Germline V gene sequence: CDR1 LGHNA, CDR2 YSLEER. V was trimmed by 0 bases and J by 0 bases, leaving 23 bases between them. In DNA form, the CDR3 reads TGCGCCAGCAGCCAAGAAAGGGGGGTTGGGGGAACATGGATGAACACTGAAGCTTTCTTT. Protein product: CASSQERGVGGTWMNTEAFF.

This clone was detected only once. The J gene is TRBJ2-1, the V gene TRBV5-1; TRBD2 matches at 10 bases. This CDR3 comprises 15 residues. Germline V lookup: CDR1 SGHRS, CDR2 YFSETQ. V gave up 3 bases and J gave up 5 bases; unmatched junction bases: 5. In DNA, the CDR3 is TGCGCCAGCAGCTATCTAGCGGGGGCGAACAATGAGCAGTTCTTC. This encodes CASSYLAGANNEQFF. The full variable domain, in which reference TRBV5-1 and TRBJ2-1 provide the parts outside the CDR3, is KAGVTQTPRYLIKTRGQQVTLSCSPISGHRSVSWYQQTPGQGLQFLFEYFSETQRNKGNFPGRFSGRQFSNSRSEMNVSTLELGDSALYLCASSYLAGANNEQFFGPGTRLTVL.

The CDR3 sequence: CASSVSRGTEAFF. CDR3 bases: TGTGCCAGTAGTGTTTCCAGGGGCACTGAAGCTTTCTTT. This chain joins TRBV19 and TRBJ1-1; a weak D match, TRBD1 (6 bases). This CDR3 spans 13 amino acids. Looked up from germline, CDR1 is LNHDA and CDR2 is SQIVND (reference sequence). Trimming took off 5 bases at V and 4 bases at J, with 11 bases between the two ends.

The gene calls are TRBV4-3 and TRBJ2-3; D uncertain. In germline, CDR1 is LGHNA, CDR2 YSLEER. CDR3 length: 15 residues. V lost 0 bases to trimming and J lost 2 bases, with 9 bases between them. In DNA form, the CDR3 reads TGCGCCAGCAGCCAAGAGATTCAACCCACAGATACGCAGTATTTT. Translation gives CASSQEIQPTDTQYF.

This clone was seen more than once but under ten times. The chain recombines TRBV7-2 with TRBJ2-7, with D possibly TRBD2 on 7 matching bases. Germline V CDR1 and CDR2: SGHTA, FQGNSA. The CDR3 is 15 amino acids. Trimming removed 4 bases at V and 2 bases at J, with 15 bases between. CDR3 amino acids: CASSSRGGEPYEQYF. In nucleotides, the CDR3 is TGTGCCAGCAGCTCTCGCGGGGGCGAACCCTACGAGCAGTACTTC.

The chain is built from TRBV6-6 and TRBJ1-4; D is undetermined. Between the trimmed V and J ends, which lost 3 bases and 7 bases, there was a span of 9 bases. The germline CDR1 and CDR2 sequences are MNHNY and SVGAGI (reference sequence). The CDR3 loop spans 13 amino acids. The CDR3, as DNA: TGTGCCAGCAGTTATGGAGTAGCTGAAAAACTGTTTTTT. The encoded protein is CASSYGVAEKLFF.